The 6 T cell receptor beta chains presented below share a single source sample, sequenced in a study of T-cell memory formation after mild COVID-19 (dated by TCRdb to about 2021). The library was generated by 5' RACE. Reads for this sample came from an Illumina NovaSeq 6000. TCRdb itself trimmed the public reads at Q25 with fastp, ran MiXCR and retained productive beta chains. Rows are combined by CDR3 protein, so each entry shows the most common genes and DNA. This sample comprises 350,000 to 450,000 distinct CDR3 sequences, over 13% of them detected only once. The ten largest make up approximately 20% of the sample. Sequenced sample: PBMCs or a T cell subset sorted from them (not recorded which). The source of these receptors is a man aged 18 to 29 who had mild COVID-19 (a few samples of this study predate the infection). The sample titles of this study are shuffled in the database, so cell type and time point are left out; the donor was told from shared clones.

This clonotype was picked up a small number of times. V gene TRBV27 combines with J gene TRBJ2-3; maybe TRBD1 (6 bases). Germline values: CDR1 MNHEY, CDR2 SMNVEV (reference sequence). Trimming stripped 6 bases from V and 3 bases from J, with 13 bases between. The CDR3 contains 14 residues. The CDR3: CASSNRAWTDTQYF. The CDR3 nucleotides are TGTGCCAGCAGCAACAGGGCCTGGACAGATACGCAGTATTTT.

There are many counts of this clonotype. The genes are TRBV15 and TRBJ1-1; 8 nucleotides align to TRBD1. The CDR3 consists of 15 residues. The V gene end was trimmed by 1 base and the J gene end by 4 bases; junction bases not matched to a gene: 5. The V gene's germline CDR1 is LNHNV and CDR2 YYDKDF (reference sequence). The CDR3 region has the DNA TGTGCCACCAGCAGAGTTCAGGGGGCGGGCACTGAAGCTTTCTTT. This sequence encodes CATSRVQGAGTEAFF.

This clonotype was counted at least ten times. This CDR3 reads CASSLRVNNEQFF. CDR3 coding DNA: TGTGCCAGCAGTTTAAGGGTAAACAATGAGCAGTTCTTC. This chain connects TRBV12-3 or TRBV12-4 to TRBJ2-1; D remains unclear. The V gene lost 2 bases and the J gene lost 5 bases, with 7 bases spanning the gap. The CDR3 is made up of 13 amino acids.

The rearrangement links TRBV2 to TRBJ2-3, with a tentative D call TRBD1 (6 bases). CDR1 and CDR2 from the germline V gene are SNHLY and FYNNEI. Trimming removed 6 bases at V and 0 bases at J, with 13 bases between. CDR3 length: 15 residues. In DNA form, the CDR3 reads TGTGCCAGCAGCTCCCAGGGGTTCAGCACAGATACGCAGTATTTT. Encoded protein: CASSSQGFSTDTQYF.

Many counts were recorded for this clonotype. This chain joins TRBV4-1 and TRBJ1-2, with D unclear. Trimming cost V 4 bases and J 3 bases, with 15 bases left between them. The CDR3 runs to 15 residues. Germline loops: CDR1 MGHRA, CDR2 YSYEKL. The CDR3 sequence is CASSRTSEGDYGYTF. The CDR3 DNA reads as TGCGCCAGCAGCCGCACATCGGAAGGAGACTATGGCTACACCTTC.

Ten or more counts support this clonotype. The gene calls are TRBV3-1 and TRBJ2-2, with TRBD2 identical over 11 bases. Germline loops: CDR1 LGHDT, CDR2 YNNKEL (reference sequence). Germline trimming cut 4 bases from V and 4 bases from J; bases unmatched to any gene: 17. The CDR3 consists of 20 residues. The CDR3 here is CASSPHGGLAGGSSTGELFF. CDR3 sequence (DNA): TGTGCCAGCAGCCCGCATGGAGGGCTAGCGGGGGGCTCGAGCACCGGGGAGCTGTTTTTT.